This passage covers 26 T cell receptor beta chains from one sample sequenced in a study of T cells in Graves' hyperthyroidism and ophthalmopathy. RNA transcripts yielded amplified TCR beta CDR3 regions. Initially, a first-round RT-PCR of the TCR CDR3 employed the HTBI primer set. TCRdb used MiXCR to reprocess the multiplex PCR reads, holding one entry per CDR3 protein. The sample contains 350,000 to 400,000 distinct CDR3 sequences, 15% of which appear only once. Sequenced: blood. The receptors stem from a woman in her 30s with Graves' hyperthyroidism.

The chain couples TRBV3-1 to TRBJ2-1; TRBD2 matches at 8 bases. The CDR3 runs to 16 residues. Looked up from germline, CDR1 is LGHDT and CDR2 is YNNKEL (reference sequence). V lost 4 bases and J lost 7; bases outside the gene matches: 12. CDR3 amino acids: CASSPFSGGPRNEQFF. The CDR3 nucleotides read TGTGCCAGCAGCCCGTTCTCGGGAGGGCCACGGAATGAGCAGTTCTTC.

A note on this clonotype: This may be a read error, as it is one base from a much larger clone. This rearrangement joins TRBV20-1 to TRBJ2-5; 9 bases line up with TRBD2. CDR3 length: 15 amino acids. Germline values: CDR1 DFQATT, CDR2 SNEGSKA (reference sequence). Trimming removed 3 bases from V and 2 bases from J; junction bases left unmatched: 7. The CDR3 nucleotides are TGCAGTGCTAGTGGGGCTAGCGGGGTTCAAGAGACCCAGTACTTC. Its translation is CSASGASGVQETQYF.

The chain uses TRBV7-9 and TRBJ1-6, with a tentative D call TRBD1 (6 bases). From germline, CDR1 is SEHNR and CDR2 FQNEAQ (reference sequence). V was pared by 10 bases and J by 8 bases, with 15 bases between. This CDR3 has 13 amino acids. CDR3 region: CATRGTSDSPLHF. As DNA, the CDR3 is TGTGCCACGCGTGGGACATCCGATTCACCCCTCCACTTT. Combining the CDR3 with reference TRBV7-9 and TRBJ1-6 gives the whole variable domain DTGVSQNPRHKITKRGQNVTFRCDPISEHNRLYWYRQTLGQGPEFLTYFQNEAQLEKSRLLSDRFSAERPKGSFSTLEIQRTEQGDSAMYLCATRGTSDSPLHFGNGTRLTVT.

J is TRBJ1-5 and V is TRBV5-5; a weak D match, TRBD1 (6 bases). The CDR3 contains 14 residues. V lost 2 bases and J 7 bases, leaving 13 bases between the germline ends. Germline CDR1 reads SGHKS; CDR2 reads YYEKEE (reference sequence). The CDR3 sequence is CASSLQGVGQPQHF. In DNA, the CDR3 is TGTGCCAGCAGCTTACAGGGTGTGGGGCAGCCCCAGCATTTT.

This clonotype was observed at least ten times. The J gene is TRBJ2-3, the V gene TRBV6-2 or TRBV6-3; the match to TRBD2 covers 13 bases. V lost 0 bases to trimming and J lost 2 bases; unmatched junction nucleotides: 5. This CDR3 comprises 18 residues. Germline V gene data show CDR1 as MNHEY and CDR2 as SVGEGT. The CDR3 protein is CASSYSGLAGLFTDTQYF. CDR3 nucleotide sequence: TGTGCCAGCAGTTACTCGGGACTAGCGGGACTCTTCACAGATACGCAGTATTTT.

The genes are TRBV6-2 or TRBV6-3 and TRBJ2-1, with TRBD2 as a possible D gene (6 bases). The germline gives CDR1 MNHEY, CDR2 SVGEGT. The germline V and J ends were trimmed by 5 bases and 16 bases, with 21 bases remaining between them. The CDR3 contains 13 residues. The CDR3 nucleotides read TGTGCCAGCAGTATGGGACTCCAGGGACGTGGTTTCTTC. It codes for CASSMGLQGRGFF.

This clonotype was seen ten or more times. The V gene is TRBV11-2, the J gene TRBJ2-1; D possibly corresponds to TRBD2 (6 bases). CDR1 is SGHAT, CDR2 FQNNGV, per germline. Trimming pared 1 base from V and 7 bases from J, leaving 11 bases between. There are 14 residues in the CDR3. The CDR3 loop is CASSLGGGVNEQFF. CDR3 DNA sequence: TGTGCCAGCAGCTTAGGTGGCGGGGTGAATGAGCAGTTCTTC.

CDR3 sequence: CAIKTGWQSGYTF. As DNA, the CDR3 is TGTGCCATCAAAACAGGATGGCAGAGTGGCTACACCTTC. The rearrangement links TRBV28 to TRBJ1-2; TRBD1 is a possible D gene (5 bases). Germline lookup yields CDR1 MDHEN and CDR2 SYDVKM. This CDR3 comprises 13 residues. Deletions cut 10 bases from V and 7 bases from J, with 19 bases between.

This clonotype was seen more than once but under ten times. The CDR3 region is CASSPRDVGTEAFF. CDR3 DNA: TGCGCCAGCAGCCCTAGGGACGTGGGGACTGAAGCTTTCTTT. The chain has TRBV4-1 and TRBJ1-1; D may be TRBD1 (5 bases). CDR1 and CDR2 (germline): MGHRA, YSYEKL. Between the trimmed V and J ends, which lost 4 bases and 5 bases, there was a span of 14 bases. The CDR3 length is 14 residues.

This clonotype was seen many times. The junction departs from germline at one end; a sequencing error may be responsible. As DNA, the CDR3 is TGTGCCAGCAGTTTCCCTCTAGCGGGAGAGGACGAACAGTACTTC. As protein: CASSFPLAGEDEQYF. The J gene is TRBJ2-7, the V gene TRBV12-3 or TRBV12-4; the match to TRBD2 covers 10 bases. The CDR3 extends over 15 amino acids.

Only a few counts were recorded for this clonotype. V gene TRBV12-3 or TRBV12-4 combines with J gene TRBJ2-5; D perhaps matches TRBD1 (5 bases). With 2 bases removed from V and 2 bases from J, the gap between germline ends came to 9 bases. The CDR3 extends over 14 amino acids. The CDR3 loop is CASSLFRGQETQYF. The CDR3 DNA follows: TGTGCCAGCAGTTTATTTAGGGGACAAGAGACCCAGTACTTC.

The chain has TRBV6-1 and TRBJ2-3, with 13 bases aligning to TRBD2. With V trimmed by 5 bases and J by 5 bases, 13 bases remained unmatched. Germline V lookup: CDR1 MNHNS, CDR2 SASEGT. This CDR3 is built from 18 residues. For the CDR3, the DNA is TGTGCCAGCAGTCCGGGACTAGCGGGAACCGGCCGTGGAGATACGCAGTATTTT. It specifies CASSPGLAGTGRGDTQYF.

This clonotype was recorded at least ten times. The V and J genes are TRBV11-2 and TRBJ2-5; 12 bases line up with TRBD2. Germline CDR1 SGHAT, CDR2 FQNNGV. After removal of 4 bases from V and 3 bases from J, the junction contained 3 bases not matched to a gene. The CDR3 runs to 15 residues. CDR3 coding DNA: TGTGCCAGCAGCTCCCGACTAGCGGGAGAAGAGACCCAGTACTTC. This sequence encodes CASSSRLAGEETQYF. The variable domain in full, completed from reference TRBV11-2 and TRBJ2-5, reads EAGVAQSPRYKIIEKRQSVAFWCNPISGHATLYWYQQILGQGPKLLIQFQNNGVVDDSQLPKDRFSAERLKGVDSTLKIQPAKLEDSAVYLCASSSRLAGEETQYFGPGTRLLVL.

This clonotype was recorded many times. The CDR3 coding sequence is TGTGCCAGCAGCTTAGCGCCGGGGCCTAGCAATCAGCCCCAGCATTTT. Protein product: CASSLAPGPSNQPQHF. This chain connects TRBV7-8 to TRBJ1-5; TRBD1 is a possible D gene (5 bases). The CDR3 has 16 residues. Germline V gene lookup returns CDR1 SGHVS and CDR2 FQNEAQ. V was cut by 0 bases and J by 0 bases, with 9 bases left in between.

This clonotype was detected once. J is TRBJ2-7 and V is TRBV6-2 or TRBV6-3, with no clear D. Per the germline V gene, CDR1 is MNHEY and CDR2 is SVGEGT. V was cut by 2 bases and J by 3 bases, with 17 bases left in between. The CDR3 extends over 16 amino acids. The CDR3 here is CASSYEWPGPLYEQYF. In DNA, the CDR3 is TGTGCCAGCAGTTACGAATGGCCAGGACCCCTCTACGAGCAGTACTTC.

This clonotype has ten or more counts. V usage is TRBV7-9 and J usage is TRBJ2-1; maybe TRBD2 (6 bases). V was clipped by 0 bases and J by 0 bases, with 12 bases between them. The germline V gene has CDR1 SEHNR and CDR2 FQNEAQ (reference sequence). CDR3 length: 17 residues. CDR3 region: CASSLAISGSSYNEQFF. DNA for the CDR3: TGTGCCAGCAGCTTAGCTATCAGCGGGTCCTCCTACAATGAGCAGTTCTTC.

A few counts support this clonotype. CDR3 nucleotide sequence: TGCAGTGCTAGAGTCGCGGGGGAGAGCTCCTATGGCTACACCTTC. The encoded protein is CSARVAGESSYGYTF. This chain links TRBV20-1 with TRBJ1-2; TRBD1 is a possible D gene (5 bases). The CDR3 is 15 amino acids. Germline values: CDR1 DFQATT, CDR2 SNEGSKA (reference sequence). Trimming removed 1 base from V and 4 bases from J, with 16 bases in between.

V is TRBV19 and J is TRBJ2-1; 8 nucleotides agree with TRBD2. The germline CDR1 and CDR2 sequences are LNHDA and SQIVND (reference sequence). Trimming took 6 bases from V and 4 from J; bases not matched to a gene: 8. The CDR3 has 15 residues. The CDR3 here is CASSPERGLYNEQFF. The CDR3, as DNA: TGTGCCAGTAGCCCCGAGCGGGGGCTGTACAATGAGCAGTTCTTC.

This clonotype was seen a few times. This chain connects TRBV6-1 to TRBJ1-1; D gene ambiguous. The CDR3 sequence is 11 residues long. Germline CDR1 MNHNS, CDR2 SASEGT. Deletions cut 8 bases from V and 3 bases from J, with 7 bases between. CDR3: CASGRDTEAFF. CDR3 in DNA: TGTGCCAGCGGTAGGGACACTGAAGCTTTCTTT.

This clonotype was counted at least ten times. The gene calls are TRBV6-2 or TRBV6-3 and TRBJ2-1, with D perhaps TRBD2 (6 bases). The V gene lost 5 bases and the J gene lost 7 bases, with 21 bases spanning the gap. Germline CDR1 and CDR2: MNHEY and SVGEGT. This CDR3 has 16 amino acids. The CDR3 reads CASSHPSDPPRNEQFF. The CDR3 bases are TGTGCCAGCAGTCATCCTAGCGACCCCCCCAGGAATGAGCAGTTCTTC.

The chain links TRBV7-9 to TRBJ2-1; the match to TRBD2 covers 8 bases. The ends lost 4 bases at V and 5 bases at J; junction bases unmatched: 7. Germline V gene lookup returns CDR1 SEHNR and CDR2 FQNEAQ (reference sequence). The CDR3 consists of 15 residues. The CDR3 is CASSSPGTSNNEQFF. The CDR3 DNA reads TGTGCCAGCAGCTCCCCCGGGACTAGTAACAATGAGCAGTTCTTC.

This clonotype was seen at least ten times. At one end the junction does not follow the germline gene, possibly because of a read error. The V and J genes are TRBV28 and TRBJ2-3; D uncertain. Germline V lookup: CDR1 MDHEN, CDR2 SYDVKM. CDR3 length: 15 amino acids. As DNA, the CDR3 is TGTGCCAGGAGTTTTACCGACCAAGCCACAGATACGCAGTATTTT. This encodes CARSFTDQATDTQYF.

This clonotype was observed at least ten times. The chain employs TRBV6-1 and TRBJ2-2, with 7 bases fitting TRBD2. The CDR3 runs 16 residues. From germline, CDR1 is MNHNS and CDR2 SASEGT. V trimming: 6 bases; J trimming: 0 bases; junction bases outside the gene matches: 7. The CDR3 region has the DNA TGTGCCAGCAGGGCACTAGCGCCGACGAACACCGGGGAGCTGTTTTTT. Its translation is CASRALAPTNTGELFF.

The CDR3: CASSSLKMTGVKSPLHF. The CDR3 DNA reads as TGTGCCAGCAGTTCTCTAAAGATGACAGGGGTGAAGTCACCCCTCCACTTT. This chain joins TRBV27 and TRBJ1-6; 8 nucleotides agree with TRBD1. CDR3 length: 17 residues. The ends lost 4 bases at V and 10 bases at J; junction bases unmatched: 15. CDR1 and CDR2 from the germline V gene are MNHEY and SMNVEV (reference sequence).

The chain employs TRBV18 and TRBJ1-5; D is unclear. The germline CDR1 and CDR2 sequences are KGHSH and LQKENI. The ends were cut back, 6 bases at V and 0 bases at J, with 6 bases in the middle. CDR3 length: 13 residues. The CDR3 spells CASSSSSNQPQHF. The DNA for the CDR3 is TGTGCCAGCTCTAGTAGTAGCAATCAGCCCCAGCATTTT.

This clonotype was counted only a few times. A much larger clone lies a single base off, so this may be a read error. Lacking the conserved final phenylalanine or tryptophan, this CDR3 likely reflects a read error. This chain links TRBV28 with TRBJ1-1; D ambiguous. CDR1 is MDHEN and CDR2 is SYDVKM in the germline V gene. Trimming removed 7 bases at V and 2 bases at J, with 14 bases between. CDR3 length equals 14 residues. The DNA of the CDR3 is TGTGCCAGCATCCTCCCGACGGGTAACACTGAAGCTTTCCTT. Its translation: CASILPTGNTEAFL.